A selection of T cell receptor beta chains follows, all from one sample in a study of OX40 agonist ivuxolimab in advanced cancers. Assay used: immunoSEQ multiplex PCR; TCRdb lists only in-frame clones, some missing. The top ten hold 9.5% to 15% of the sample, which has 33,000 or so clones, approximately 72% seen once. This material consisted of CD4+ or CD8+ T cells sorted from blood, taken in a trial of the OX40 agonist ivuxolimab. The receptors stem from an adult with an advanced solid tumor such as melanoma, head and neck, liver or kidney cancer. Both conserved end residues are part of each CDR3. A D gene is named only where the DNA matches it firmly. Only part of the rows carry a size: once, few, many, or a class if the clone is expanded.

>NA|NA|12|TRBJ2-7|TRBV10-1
TGCGCCAGCAGTCCCAACAGGGACGAGCAGTACTTC
CASSPNRDEQYF
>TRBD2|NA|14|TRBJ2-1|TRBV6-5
TGTGCCAGCAGTGGGACTAGCGGGGGGACCGAGCAGTTCTTC
CASSGTSGGTEQFF
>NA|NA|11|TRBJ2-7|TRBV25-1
TGTGCCAGCACAGACAGAATCGAGCAGTACTTC
CASTDRIEQYF
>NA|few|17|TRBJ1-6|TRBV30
TGTGCCTGGAGGCCAGAACTTTCCGGCTCCTATAATTCACCCCTCCACTTT
CAWRPELSGSYNSPLHF
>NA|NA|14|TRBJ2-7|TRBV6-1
TGTGCCAGCAGTGAAGCGCTTCGGACAGAGGAGCAGTACTTC
CASSEALRTEEQYF
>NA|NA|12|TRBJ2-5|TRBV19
TGTGCCAGTAGTAGATCCTCGGAGACCCAGTACTTC
CASSRSSETQYF
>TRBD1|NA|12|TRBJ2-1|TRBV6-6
TGTGCCAGTTGGGACAGAAGGTATGAGCAGTTCTTC
CASWDRRYEQFF
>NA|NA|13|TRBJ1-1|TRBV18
TGTGCCAGCTCACCAGAGAGGGATGCTGAAGCTTTCTTT
CASSPERDAEAFF
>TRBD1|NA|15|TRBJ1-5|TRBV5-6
TGTGCCAGCAGCTCCGGGGACAGGGATGATCAGCCCCAGCATTTT
CASSSGDRDDQPQHF
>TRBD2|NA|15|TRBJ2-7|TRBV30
TGTGCCTGGACTCTGTGGCGGGGGGCCTCCTACGAGCAGTACTTC
CAWTLWRGASYEQYF
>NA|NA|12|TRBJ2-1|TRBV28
TGTGCCAGTCCATCAGGGACCAATGAGCAGTTCTTC
CASPSGTNEQFF
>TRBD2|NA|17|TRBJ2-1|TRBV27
TGTGCCAGCAGTTTCGCCCTCTCTAGCGGGGGCTACAATGAGCAGTTCTTC
CASSFALSSGGYNEQFF
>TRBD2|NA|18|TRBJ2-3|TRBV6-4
TGTGCCAGCAGCCGGAACGCGATTAGCGGGGGACACACAGATACGCAGTATTTT
CASSRNAISGGHTDTQYF
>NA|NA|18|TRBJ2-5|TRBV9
TGTGCCAGCAGCGCCCCCGACCTCACGACCTCTTACCAAGAGACCCAGTACTTC
CASSAPDLTTSYQETQYF
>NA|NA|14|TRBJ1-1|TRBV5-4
TGTGCCAGCAGCTGGTGGGGGGCTGGCACTGAAGCTTTCTTT
CASSWWGAGTEAFF
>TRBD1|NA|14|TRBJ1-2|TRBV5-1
TGCGCCAGCAGCTTGTGGACAGGGACGGACGGCTACACCTTC
CASSLWTGTDGYTF
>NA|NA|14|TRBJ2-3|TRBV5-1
TGCGCCAGCAGCTTGAGCGGACGCACAGATACGCAGTATTTT
CASSLSGRTDTQYF
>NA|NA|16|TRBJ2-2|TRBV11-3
TGTGCCAGCAGCTATAGGAGGAGTACGAACACCGGGGAGCTGTTTTTT
CASSYRRSTNTGELFF
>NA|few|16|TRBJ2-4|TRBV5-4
TGTGCCAGCAGCTTGGGGGCGGGTACAGGCAAAAACATTCAGTACTTC
CASSLGAGTGKNIQYF
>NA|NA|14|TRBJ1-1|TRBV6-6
TGTGCCAGCAATCTCGGGCCAGTGGGCACTGAAGCTTTCTTT
CASNLGPVGTEAFF
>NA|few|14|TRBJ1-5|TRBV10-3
TGTGCCGTCTCGGTAGGGAATAGCAATCAGCCCCAGCATTTT
CAVSVGNSNQPQHF
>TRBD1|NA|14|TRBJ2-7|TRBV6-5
TGTGCCAGCAGTTACGGACAGGGGGGCTACGAGCAGTACTTC
CASSYGQGGYEQYF
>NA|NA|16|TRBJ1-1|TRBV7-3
TGTGCCAGCAGCTTAATCCCCCAGGGTGGGAACACTGAAGCTTTCTTT
CASSLIPQGGNTEAFF
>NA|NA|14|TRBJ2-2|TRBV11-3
TGTGCCAGCAGCTCAAGTCCACGCCACGGGGAGCTGTTTTTT
CASSSSPRHGELFF
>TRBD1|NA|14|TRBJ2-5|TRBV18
TGTGCCAGCTCACCTGGACAGGAAAGGGGGACCCAGTACTTC
CASSPGQERGTQYF
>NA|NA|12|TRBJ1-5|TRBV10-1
TGCGCCAGCAGTGACGGGGGCCAGCCCCAGCATTTT
CASSDGGQPQHF
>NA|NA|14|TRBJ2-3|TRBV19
TGTGCCAGTAGTGAATACCTCGGCACAGATACGCAGTATTTT
CASSEYLGTDTQYF
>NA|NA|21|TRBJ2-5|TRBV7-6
TGTGCCAGCAGCTTTTCCCCCTCCTGGAGGGAGGGGGACATAGGACAAGAGACCCAGTACTTC
CASSFSPSWREGDIGQETQYF
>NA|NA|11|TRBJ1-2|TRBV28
TGTGCCAGTCGGGAGGGGTATGGCTACACCTTC
CASREGYGYTF
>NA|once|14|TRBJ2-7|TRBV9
TGTGCCAGCAGCGTAGAGGGGAGTGTCGGCGAGCAGTACTTC
CASSVEGSVGEQYF
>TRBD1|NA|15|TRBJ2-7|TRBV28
TGTGCCAGCAGTTTGTGGACAGGGAGCTCCTACGAGCAGTACTTC
CASSLWTGSSYEQYF
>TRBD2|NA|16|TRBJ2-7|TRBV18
TGTGCCAGCTCACCCCGGACTAGCGGGGCTTCCTACGAGCAGTACTTC
CASSPRTSGASYEQYF
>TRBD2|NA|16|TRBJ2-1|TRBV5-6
TGTGCCAGCAGCAGTAGCGGGTTAAGCTCCTACAATGAGCAGTTCTTC
CASSSSGLSSYNEQFF
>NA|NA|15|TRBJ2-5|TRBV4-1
TGCGCCAGCAGCCAAGATAATCGAGACCAAGAGACCCAGTACTTC
CASSQDNRDQETQYF
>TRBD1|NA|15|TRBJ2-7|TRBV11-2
TGTGCCAGCAGCCCCTGGACAGGGATCGGTAACGAGCAGTACTTC
CASSPWTGIGNEQYF
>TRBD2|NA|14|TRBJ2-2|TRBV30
TGTGCCAGAAACAGCGGGATGGACACCGGGGAGCTGTTTTTT
CARNSGMDTGELFF
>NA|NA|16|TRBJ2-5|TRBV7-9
TGTGCCAGCAGCTCATACCTAGGGGCCAGGCAAGAGACCCAGTACTTC
CASSSYLGARQETQYF
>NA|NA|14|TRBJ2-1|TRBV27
TGTGCCAGCAGTTTTCGTGGGCCCTACAATGAGCAGTTCTTC
CASSFRGPYNEQFF
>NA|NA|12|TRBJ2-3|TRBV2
TGTGCCAGCATTTTCGACACAGATACGCAGTATTTT
CASIFDTDTQYF
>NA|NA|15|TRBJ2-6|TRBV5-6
TGTGCCAGCAGCTTTGGGTCCTCTGGGGCCAACGTCCTGACTTTC
CASSFGSSGANVLTF
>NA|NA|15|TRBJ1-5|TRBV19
TGTGCCAGCAGAAGGACGGACACAAGCAATCAGCCCCAGCATTTT
CASRRTDTSNQPQHF
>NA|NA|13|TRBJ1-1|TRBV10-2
TGCGCCACGAGGGTTTCGGGAAACACTGAAGCTTTCTTT
CATRVSGNTEAFF
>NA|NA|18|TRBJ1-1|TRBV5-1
TGCGCCAGCAGCTTAGATCCGACTGTGGGGGGCTCTCGCCGAGAAGCTTTCTTT
CASSLDPTVGGSRREAFF
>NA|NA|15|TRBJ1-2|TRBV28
TGTGCCAGCAGCTCTCTGGGCTCGGGGGGCTATGGCTACACCTTC
CASSSLGSGGYGYTF
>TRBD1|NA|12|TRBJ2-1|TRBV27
TGTGCCAGCGGGGCCAGGGGGCTGGAGCAGTTCTTC
CASGARGLEQFF
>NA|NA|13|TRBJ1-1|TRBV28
TGTGCCAGCCTACCCCCAGGAGACACTGAAGCTTTCTTT
CASLPPGDTEAFF
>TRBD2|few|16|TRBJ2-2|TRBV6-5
TGTGCCAGCAGTTATGCTAGCGGGAGCAGCACCGGGGAGCTGTTTTTT
CASSYASGSSTGELFF
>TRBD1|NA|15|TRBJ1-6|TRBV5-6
TGTGCCAGCAGCCTGGAAGGGACAGGGGTTTCACCCCTCCACTTT
CASSLEGTGVSPLHF
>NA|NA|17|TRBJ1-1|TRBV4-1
TGCGCCAGCAGCCACGGCCCAGGGACGCTCAGCGACACTGAAGCTTTCTTT
CASSHGPGTLSDTEAFF
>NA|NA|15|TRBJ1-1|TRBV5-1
TGCGCCAGCAGCTTGGACAGCAACTTGAACACTGAAGCTTTCTTT
CASSLDSNLNTEAFF
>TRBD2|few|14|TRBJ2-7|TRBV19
TGTGCCAGTAGTAACTTCGCGGGAGCGAAAGAGCAGTACTTC
CASSNFAGAKEQYF
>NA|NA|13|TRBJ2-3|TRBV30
TGTGCCTGGAAAATGGCGGCCACAGATACGCAGTATTTT
CAWKMAATDTQYF
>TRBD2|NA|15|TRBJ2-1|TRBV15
TGTGCCACCAGCAAAAGGACTAGCGGTTACAATGAGCAGTTCTTC
CATSKRTSGYNEQFF